This entry describes one T cell receptor (beta chain). What it binds is unknown. Every patient was untreated before thyroid surgery. These data come from a study of metastatic and nonmetastatic thyroid tumors. The overall study: Malignant thyroid and benign thyroid patients provided blood and tumor or nodule tissue whose repertoires were compared. Study observations and caveats: As reported, TCR beta diversity in blood and tumor was significantly higher in malignant thyroid tumors than in benign nodules.

The germline V and J ends were trimmed by 5 bases and 0 bases, with 12 bases remaining between them. Germline CDR1 SGHRS, CDR2 YFSETQ. The CDR3 sequence is 15 residues long. Authors' analysis steps: Building a distant-metastasis classifier for papillary thyroid cancer drew on CDR3 differences across clinicopathological groups. From the PCR reads, TCRdb re-called clones with MiXCR. The V and J calls, along with clone size, are taken from TCRdb and not from the paper's own processing. The repertoire holds roughly 39,000 clones, with less than 50% as singletons. The sequence came from a male donor with papillary thyroid cancer or a benign thyroid nodule (not recorded which). Some clones in this sample may be carry-over from other donors' samples. What was sequenced was tumor tissue. The chain has TRBV5-1 and TRBJ2-1, with a possible D match to TRBD1 (6 bases). CDR3 nucleotides: TGCGCCAGCAGTTTTGGGACAAGCTCCTACAATGAGCAGTTCTTC. Its protein is CASSFGTSSYNEQFF.